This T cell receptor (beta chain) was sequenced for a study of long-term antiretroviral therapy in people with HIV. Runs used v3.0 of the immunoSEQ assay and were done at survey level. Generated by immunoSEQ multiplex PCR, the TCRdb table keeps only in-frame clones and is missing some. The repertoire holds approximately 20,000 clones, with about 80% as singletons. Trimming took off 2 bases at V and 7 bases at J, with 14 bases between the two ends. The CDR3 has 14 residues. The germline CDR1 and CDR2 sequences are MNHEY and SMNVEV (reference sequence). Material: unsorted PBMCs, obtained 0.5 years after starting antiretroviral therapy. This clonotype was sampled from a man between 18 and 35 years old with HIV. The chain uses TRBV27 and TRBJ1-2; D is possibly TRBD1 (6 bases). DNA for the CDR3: TGTGCCAGCAGTTTAAATAGGGGGACGACTGGCTACACCTTC. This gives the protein CASSLNRGTTGYTF.